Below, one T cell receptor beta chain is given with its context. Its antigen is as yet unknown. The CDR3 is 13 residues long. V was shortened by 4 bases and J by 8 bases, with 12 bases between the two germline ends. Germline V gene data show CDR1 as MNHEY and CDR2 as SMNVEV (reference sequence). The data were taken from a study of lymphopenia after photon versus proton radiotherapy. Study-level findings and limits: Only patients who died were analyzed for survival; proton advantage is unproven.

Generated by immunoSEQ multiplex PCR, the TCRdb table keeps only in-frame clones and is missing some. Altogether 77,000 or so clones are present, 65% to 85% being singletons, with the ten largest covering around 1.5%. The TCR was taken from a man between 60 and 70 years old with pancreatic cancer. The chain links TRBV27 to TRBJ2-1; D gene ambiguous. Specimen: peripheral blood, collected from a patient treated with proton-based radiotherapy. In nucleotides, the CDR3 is TGTGCCAGCAGTTCGCCGCTAGTCCATGAGCAGTTCTTC. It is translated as CASSSPLVHEQFF.